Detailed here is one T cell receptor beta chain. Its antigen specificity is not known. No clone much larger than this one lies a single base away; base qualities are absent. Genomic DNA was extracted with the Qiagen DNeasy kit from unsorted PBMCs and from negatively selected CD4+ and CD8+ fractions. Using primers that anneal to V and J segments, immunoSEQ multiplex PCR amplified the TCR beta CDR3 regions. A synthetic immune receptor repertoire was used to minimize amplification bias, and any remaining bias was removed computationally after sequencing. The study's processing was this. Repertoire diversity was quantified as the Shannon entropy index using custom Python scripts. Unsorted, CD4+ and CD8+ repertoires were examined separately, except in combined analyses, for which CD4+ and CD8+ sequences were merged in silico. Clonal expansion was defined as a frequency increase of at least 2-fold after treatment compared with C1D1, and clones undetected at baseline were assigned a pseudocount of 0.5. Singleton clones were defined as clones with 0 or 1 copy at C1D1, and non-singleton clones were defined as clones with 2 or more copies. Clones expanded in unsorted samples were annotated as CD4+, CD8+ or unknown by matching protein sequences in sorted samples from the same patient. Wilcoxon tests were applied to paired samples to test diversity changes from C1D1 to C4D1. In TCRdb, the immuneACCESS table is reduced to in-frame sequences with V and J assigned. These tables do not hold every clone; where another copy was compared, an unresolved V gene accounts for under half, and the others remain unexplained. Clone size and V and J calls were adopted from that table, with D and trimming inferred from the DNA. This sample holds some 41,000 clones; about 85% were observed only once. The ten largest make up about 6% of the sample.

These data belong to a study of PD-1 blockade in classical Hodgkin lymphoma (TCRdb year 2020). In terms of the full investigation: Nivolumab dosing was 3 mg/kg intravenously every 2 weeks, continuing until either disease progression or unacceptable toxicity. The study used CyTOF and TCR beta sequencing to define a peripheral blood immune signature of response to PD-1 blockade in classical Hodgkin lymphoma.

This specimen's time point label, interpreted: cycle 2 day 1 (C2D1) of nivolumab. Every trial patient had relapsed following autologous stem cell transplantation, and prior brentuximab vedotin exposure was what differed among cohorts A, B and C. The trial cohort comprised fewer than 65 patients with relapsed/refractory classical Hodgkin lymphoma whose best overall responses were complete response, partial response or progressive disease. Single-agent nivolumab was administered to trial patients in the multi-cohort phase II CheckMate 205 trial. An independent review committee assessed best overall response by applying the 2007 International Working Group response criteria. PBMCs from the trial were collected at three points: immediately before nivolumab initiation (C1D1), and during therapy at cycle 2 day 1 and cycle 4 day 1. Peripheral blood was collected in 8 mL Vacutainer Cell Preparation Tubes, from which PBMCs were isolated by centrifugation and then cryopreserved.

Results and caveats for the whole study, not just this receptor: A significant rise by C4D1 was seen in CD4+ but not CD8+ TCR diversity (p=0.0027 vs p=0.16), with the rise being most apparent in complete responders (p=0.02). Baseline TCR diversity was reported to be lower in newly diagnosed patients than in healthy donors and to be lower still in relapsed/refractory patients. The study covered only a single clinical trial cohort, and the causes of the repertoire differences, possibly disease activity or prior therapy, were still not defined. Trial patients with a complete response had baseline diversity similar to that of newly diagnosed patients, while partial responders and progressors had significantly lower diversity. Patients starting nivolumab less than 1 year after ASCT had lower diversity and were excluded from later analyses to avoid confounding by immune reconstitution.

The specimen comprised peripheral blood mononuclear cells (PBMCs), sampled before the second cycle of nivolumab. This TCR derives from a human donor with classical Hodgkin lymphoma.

CDR3 loop: CASSFSETQYF. The sequenced DNA is TGTGCCAGCAGCTTCTCAGAGACCCAGTACTTC. Rearrangement joined TRBV7-2 to TRBJ2-5, with no confident D gene call. According to the germline V gene, CDR1 reads SGHTA and CDR2 reads FQGNSA. Relative to germline, V is 3 bases shorter and J is 4 bases shorter, with 3 bases between their ends. The CDR3, from cysteine to phenylalanine, totals 11 residues. Of all the DNA, just the CDR3 is kept, 33 bases in frame from base 1.